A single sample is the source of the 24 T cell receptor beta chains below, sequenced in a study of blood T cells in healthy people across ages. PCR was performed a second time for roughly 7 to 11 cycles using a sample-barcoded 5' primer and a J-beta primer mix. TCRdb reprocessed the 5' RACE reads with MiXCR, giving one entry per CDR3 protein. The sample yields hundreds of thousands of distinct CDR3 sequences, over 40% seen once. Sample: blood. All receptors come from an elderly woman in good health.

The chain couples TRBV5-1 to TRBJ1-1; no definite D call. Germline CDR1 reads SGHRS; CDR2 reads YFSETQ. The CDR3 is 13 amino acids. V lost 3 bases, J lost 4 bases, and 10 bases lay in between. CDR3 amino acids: CASSSLGSTEAFF. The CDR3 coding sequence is TGCGCCAGCAGCTCCCTTGGGTCCACTGAAGCTTTCTTT.

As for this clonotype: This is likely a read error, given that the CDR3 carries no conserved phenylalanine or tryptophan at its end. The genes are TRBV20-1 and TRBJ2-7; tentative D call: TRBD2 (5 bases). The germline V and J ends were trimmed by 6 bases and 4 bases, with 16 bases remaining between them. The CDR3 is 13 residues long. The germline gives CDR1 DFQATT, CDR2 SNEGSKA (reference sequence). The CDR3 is CSAPDVGSYEQYL. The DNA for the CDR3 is TGCAGTGCGCCGGATGTTGGGAGTTACGAGCAGTACTTA.

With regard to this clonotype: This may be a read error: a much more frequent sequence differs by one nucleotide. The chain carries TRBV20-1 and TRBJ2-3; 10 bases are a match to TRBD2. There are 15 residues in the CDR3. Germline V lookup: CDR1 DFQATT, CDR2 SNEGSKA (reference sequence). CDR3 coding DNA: TGCAGTGCTAGAGGCCCTAGCGGGAGCACAGATGCGCAGTATTTT. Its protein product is CSARGPSGSTDAQYF.

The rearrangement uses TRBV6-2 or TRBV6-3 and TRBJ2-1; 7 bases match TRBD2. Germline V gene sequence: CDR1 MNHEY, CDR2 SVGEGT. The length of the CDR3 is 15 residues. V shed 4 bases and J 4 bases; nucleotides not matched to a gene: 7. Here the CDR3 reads CASSLQRGSYNEQFF. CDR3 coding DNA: TGTGCCAGCAGTTTACAGCGGGGTTCGTACAATGAGCAGTTCTTC.

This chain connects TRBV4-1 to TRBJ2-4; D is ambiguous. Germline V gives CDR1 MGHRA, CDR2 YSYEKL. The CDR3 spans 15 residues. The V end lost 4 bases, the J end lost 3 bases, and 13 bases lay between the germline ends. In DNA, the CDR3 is TGCGCCAGCAGCCCCACTGGGCTAGTCAAAAACATTCAGTACTTC. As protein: CASSPTGLVKNIQYF.

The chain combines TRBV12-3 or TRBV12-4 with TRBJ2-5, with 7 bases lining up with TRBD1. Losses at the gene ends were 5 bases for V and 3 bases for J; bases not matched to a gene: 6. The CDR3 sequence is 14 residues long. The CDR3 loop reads CASSNRDREETQYF. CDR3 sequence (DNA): TGTGCCAGCAGTAACCGGGACAGAGAAGAGACCCAGTACTTC.

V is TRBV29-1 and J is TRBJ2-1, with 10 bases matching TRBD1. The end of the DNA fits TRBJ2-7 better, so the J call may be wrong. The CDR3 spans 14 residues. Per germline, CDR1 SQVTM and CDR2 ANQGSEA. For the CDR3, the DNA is TGCAGCGTTGATGGGGACAGGGGCTACAATGAGCAGTACTTC. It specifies CSVDGDRGYNEQYF.

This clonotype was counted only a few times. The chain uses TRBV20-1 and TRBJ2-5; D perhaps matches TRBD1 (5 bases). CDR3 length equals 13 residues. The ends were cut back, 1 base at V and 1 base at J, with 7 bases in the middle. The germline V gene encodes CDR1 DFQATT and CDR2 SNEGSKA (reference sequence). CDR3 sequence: CSARGDSQETQYF. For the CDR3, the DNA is TGCAGTGCTAGAGGCGACAGCCAAGAGACCCAGTACTTC.

CDR3 bases: TGCGCCAGCAGCACGACTAGCGGGACTTACAATGAGCAGTACTTC. Protein sequence: CASSTTSGTYNEQYF. The V and J genes are TRBV5-1 and TRBJ2-5, with TRBD2 matching over 11 bases. This CDR3 has 15 residues. The trim removed 4 bases at V and 11 bases at J, leaving 13 bases unmatched. Germline V gene lookup returns CDR1 SGHRS and CDR2 YFSETQ. Together with reference TRBV5-1 and TRBJ2-5, the CDR3 gives the full variable domain: KAGVTQTPRYLIKTRGQQVTLSCSPISGHRSVSWYQQTPGQGLQFLFEYFSETQRNKGNFPGRFSGRQFSNSRSEMNVSTLELGDSALYLCASSTTSGTYNEQYFGPGTRLLVL.

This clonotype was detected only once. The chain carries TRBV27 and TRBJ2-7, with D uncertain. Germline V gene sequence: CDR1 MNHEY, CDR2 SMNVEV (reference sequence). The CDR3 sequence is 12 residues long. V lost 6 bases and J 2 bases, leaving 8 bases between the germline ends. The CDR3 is CASRSWPYEQYF. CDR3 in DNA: TGTGCCAGCAGAAGCTGGCCCTACGAGCAGTACTTC.

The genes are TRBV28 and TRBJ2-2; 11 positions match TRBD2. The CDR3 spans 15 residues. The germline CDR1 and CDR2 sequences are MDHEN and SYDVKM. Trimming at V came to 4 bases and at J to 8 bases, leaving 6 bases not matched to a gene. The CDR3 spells CASSSSGRYPGELFF. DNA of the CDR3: TGTGCCAGCAGTTCTAGCGGGAGGTATCCGGGGGAGCTGTTTTTT.

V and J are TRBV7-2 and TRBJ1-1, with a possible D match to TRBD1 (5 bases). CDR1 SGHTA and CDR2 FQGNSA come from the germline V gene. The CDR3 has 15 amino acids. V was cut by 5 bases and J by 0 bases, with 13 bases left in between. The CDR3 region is CASSMDGALNTEAFF. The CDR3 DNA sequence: TGTGCCAGCAGCATGGACGGGGCCTTGAACACTGAAGCTTTCTTT.

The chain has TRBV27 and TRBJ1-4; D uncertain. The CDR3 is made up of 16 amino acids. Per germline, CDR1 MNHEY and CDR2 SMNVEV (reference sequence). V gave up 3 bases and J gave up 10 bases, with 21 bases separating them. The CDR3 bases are TGTGCCAGCAGTTTCGTAGGACCACGAGGGAGTGGAAAACTGTTTTTT. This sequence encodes CASSFVGPRGSGKLFF.

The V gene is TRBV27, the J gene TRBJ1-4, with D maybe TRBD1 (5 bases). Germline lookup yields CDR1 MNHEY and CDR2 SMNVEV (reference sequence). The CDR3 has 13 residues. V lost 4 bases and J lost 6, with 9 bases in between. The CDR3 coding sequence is TGTGCCAGCAGTTCTGAAGGGGATGAAAAACTGTTTTTT. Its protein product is CASSSEGDEKLFF.

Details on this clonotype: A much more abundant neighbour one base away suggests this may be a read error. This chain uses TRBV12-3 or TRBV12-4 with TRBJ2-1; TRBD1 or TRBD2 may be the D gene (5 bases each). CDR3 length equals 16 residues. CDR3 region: CAGSLRGIVPYNEQFF. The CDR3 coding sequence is TGTGCCGGCAGTTTGAGGGGAATAGTGCCCTACAATGAGCAGTTCTTC.

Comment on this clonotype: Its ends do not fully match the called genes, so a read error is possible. Written as DNA, the CDR3 is TGTACCACCAGTGATGCCAATGCCGTGGATAACTATGGCTACACCTTC. It is translated as CTTSDANAVDNYGYTF. This chain joins TRBV24-1 and TRBJ1-2; D is ambiguous. This CDR3 has 16 amino acids. Germline CDR1 is KGHDR and CDR2 is SFDVKD.

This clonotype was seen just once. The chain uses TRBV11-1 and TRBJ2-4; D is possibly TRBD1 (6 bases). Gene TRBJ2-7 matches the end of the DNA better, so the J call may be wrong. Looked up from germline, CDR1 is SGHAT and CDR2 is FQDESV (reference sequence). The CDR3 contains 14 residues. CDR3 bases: TGTGCCAGCAGGAACCAGGGGCTTAGCGACGAGCAGTACTTC. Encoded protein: CASRNQGLSDEQYF.

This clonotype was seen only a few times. The CDR3 DNA reads as TGCAGCGTTGAAGCTCCTTCAGGGACCGGGGAGCTGTTTTTT. It encodes CSVEAPSGTGELFF. The chain links TRBV29-1 to TRBJ2-2; the D gene is possibly TRBD1 (5 bases). The V gene lost 1 base and the J gene lost 5 bases, with 11 bases spanning the gap. The V gene's germline CDR1 is SQVTM and CDR2 ANQGSEA. CDR3 length equals 14 residues.

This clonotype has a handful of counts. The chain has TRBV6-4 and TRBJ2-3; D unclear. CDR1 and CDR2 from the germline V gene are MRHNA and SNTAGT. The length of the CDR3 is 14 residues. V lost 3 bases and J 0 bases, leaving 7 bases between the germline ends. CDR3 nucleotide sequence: TGTGCCAGCAGTGAGCTGCACAGCACAGATACGCAGTATTTT. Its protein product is CASSELHSTDTQYF.

In DNA, the CDR3 is TGCAGTGCTACCGGGACTAGAAACACCGGGGAGCTGTTTTTT. Protein: CSATGTRNTGELFF. The chain links TRBV20-1 to TRBJ2-2; TRBD2 matches 8 bases. CDR3 length: 14 amino acids. Losses at the gene ends were 4 bases for V and 2 bases for J; bases not matched to a gene: 3. In germline, CDR1 is DFQATT, CDR2 SNEGSKA (reference sequence).

CDR3: CASSIYTGTGSQPQHF. CDR3 nucleotides: TGTGCCAGTAGTATTTATACCGGGACAGGAAGCCAGCCCCAGCATTTT. The chain has TRBV19 and TRBJ1-5; 8 bases align to TRBD1. This CDR3 has 16 residues. The V segment lost 3 bases and the J segment 7 bases; nucleotides outside the gene matches: 11. From germline, CDR1 is LNHDA and CDR2 SQIVND (reference sequence). Based on the CDR3 plus reference TRBV19 and TRBJ1-5, the full variable domain is DGGITQSPKYLFRKEGQNVTLSCEQNLNHDAMYWYRQDPGQGLRLIYYSQIVNDFQKGDIAEGYSVSREKKESFPLTVTSAQKNPTAFYLCASSIYTGTGSQPQHFGDGTRLSIL.

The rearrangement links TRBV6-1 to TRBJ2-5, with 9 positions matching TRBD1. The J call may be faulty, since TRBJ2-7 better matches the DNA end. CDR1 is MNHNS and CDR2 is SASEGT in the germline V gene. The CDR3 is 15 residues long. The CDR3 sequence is CASSDWGTGPNEQYF. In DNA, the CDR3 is TGTGCCAGCAGTGATTGGGGGACAGGGCCCAACGAGCAGTACTTC.

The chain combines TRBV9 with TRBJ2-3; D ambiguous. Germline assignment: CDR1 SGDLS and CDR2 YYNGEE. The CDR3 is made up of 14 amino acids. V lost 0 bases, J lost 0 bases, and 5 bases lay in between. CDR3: CASSVVVSTDTQYF. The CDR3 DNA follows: TGTGCCAGCAGCGTAGTAGTCAGCACAGATACGCAGTATTTT.

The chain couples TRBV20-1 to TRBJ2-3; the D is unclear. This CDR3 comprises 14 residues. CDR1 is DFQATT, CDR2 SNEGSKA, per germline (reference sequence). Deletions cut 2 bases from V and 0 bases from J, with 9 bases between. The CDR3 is CSARSEGSTDTQYF. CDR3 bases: TGCAGTGCTAGATCCGAAGGAAGCACAGATACGCAGTATTTT.